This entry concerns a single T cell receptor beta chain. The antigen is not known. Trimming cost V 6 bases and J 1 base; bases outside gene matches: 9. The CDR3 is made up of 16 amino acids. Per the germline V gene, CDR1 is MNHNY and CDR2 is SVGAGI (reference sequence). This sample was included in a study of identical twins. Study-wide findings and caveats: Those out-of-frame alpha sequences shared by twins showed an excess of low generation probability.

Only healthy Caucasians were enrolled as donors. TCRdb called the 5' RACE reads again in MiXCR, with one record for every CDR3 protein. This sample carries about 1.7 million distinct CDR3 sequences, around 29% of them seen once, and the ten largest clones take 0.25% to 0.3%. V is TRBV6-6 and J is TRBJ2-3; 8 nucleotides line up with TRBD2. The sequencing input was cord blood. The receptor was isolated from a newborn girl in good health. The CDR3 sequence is CASSPDRRGGTDTQYF. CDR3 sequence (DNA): TGTGCCAGCAGCCCCGATCGGCGGGGGGGCACAGATACGCAGTATTTT.